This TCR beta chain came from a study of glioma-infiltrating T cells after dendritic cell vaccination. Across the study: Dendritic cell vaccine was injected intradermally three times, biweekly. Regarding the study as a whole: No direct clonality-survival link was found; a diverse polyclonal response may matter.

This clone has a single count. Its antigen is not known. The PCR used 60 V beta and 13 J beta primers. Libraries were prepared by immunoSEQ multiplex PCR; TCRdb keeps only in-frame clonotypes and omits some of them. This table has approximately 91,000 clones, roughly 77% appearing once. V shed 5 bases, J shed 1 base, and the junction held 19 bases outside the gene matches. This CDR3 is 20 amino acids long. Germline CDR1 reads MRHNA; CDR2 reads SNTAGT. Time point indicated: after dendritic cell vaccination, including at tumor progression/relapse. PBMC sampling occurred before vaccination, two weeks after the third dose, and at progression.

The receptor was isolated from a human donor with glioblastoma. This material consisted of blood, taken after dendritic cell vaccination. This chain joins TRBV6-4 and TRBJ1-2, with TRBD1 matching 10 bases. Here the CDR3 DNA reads TGTGCCAGCAGTCTCTTTCACTTCCGGGACAGGGGAAGTAGTAACTATGGCTACACCTTC. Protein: CASSLFHFRDRGSSNYGYTF.